A single sample gave rise to the 7 T cell receptor beta chains below, sequenced in a study of human T cells and chemical hapten exposure. Time point here: pre-sensitization, week 0. Sample treatment: therapeutic diphenylcyclopropenone sensitization with weekly scalp DPC. TCRdb reanalysed the RACE reads using MiXCR and keeps one entry per CDR3 protein. This sample has 180,000 or so distinct CDR3 sequences, with around 30% found just once. The sequencing here drew on whole blood, taken in connection with sensitization to the hapten diphenylcyclopropenone (DPC). These receptor sequences come from a woman aged 30 to 39 with alopecia areata. Some clones in this sample may be carry-over from other donors' samples.

CDR3 region: CASSYQGGGGFSYNSPLHF. In DNA form, the CDR3 reads TGTGCCAGCAGTTACCAGGGAGGGGGAGGATTCTCCTATAATTCACCCCTCCACTTT. This chain connects TRBV6-5 to TRBJ1-6; D is possibly TRBD1 (6 bases). CDR1 is MNHEY, CDR2 SVGAGI, per germline. The CDR3 has 19 amino acids. V was trimmed by 2 bases and J by 0 bases, leaving 17 bases between them.

This clonotype was counted a few times. The V gene is TRBV3-1, the J gene TRBJ2-2; D ambiguous. Germline CDR1 reads LGHDT; CDR2 reads YNNKEL (reference sequence). Between the trimmed V and J ends, which lost 2 bases and 10 bases, there was a span of 8 bases. The length of the CDR3 is 12 residues. CDR3: CASSQTSAELFF. The CDR3 nucleotides read TGTGCCAGCAGCCAAACCTCTGCGGAGCTGTTTTTT.

This clonotype was counted a few times. This chain uses TRBV21-1 with TRBJ2-4; TRBD1 is the table's D call, not checked against the DNA. TRBV21-1 is reported as a pseudogene. This CDR3 contains 17 residues. The CDR3 protein is CASGERAREEAKNIQYF. The CDR3 region has the DNA TGTGCCAGCGGGGAGCGGGCCAGGGAGGAAGCCAAAAACATTCAGTACTTC.

This clonotype was seen only once. This rearrangement joins TRBV28 to TRBJ1-2, with D perhaps TRBD1 (5 bases). Germline V gene data show CDR1 as MDHEN and CDR2 as SYDVKM. The CDR3 is made up of 15 amino acids. Trimming stripped 4 bases from V and 5 bases from J, with 17 bases between. For the CDR3, the DNA is TGTGCCAGCAGTTCCAGTAGCCCCAGGGCTTATGGCTACACCTTC. It yields the protein CASSSSSPRAYGYTF.

The chain carries TRBV20-1 and TRBJ2-7; a weak D match, TRBD2 (6 bases). V was trimmed by 2 bases and J by 1 base, leaving 15 bases between them. The CDR3 consists of 15 residues. CDR1 is DFQATT, CDR2 SNEGSKA, per germline (reference sequence). The CDR3 coding sequence is TGCAGTGCTAGACACACTAGCAAAGGTTCCTACGAGCAGTACTTC. This sequence encodes CSARHTSKGSYEQYF.

This chain connects TRBV10-3 to TRBJ2-1, with 11 bases identical to TRBD1. Trimming took 7 bases from V and 1 from J; bases not matched to a gene: 6. Germline CDR1 and CDR2: ENHRY and SYGVKD. The CDR3 totals 16 residues. The CDR3 region is CAINGQGASSYNEQFF. The CDR3 coding sequence is TGTGCCATCAACGGACAGGGGGCAAGTTCCTACAATGAGCAGTTCTTC.

V usage is TRBV6-2 or TRBV6-3 and J usage is TRBJ1-5; TRBD1 might be the D (6 bases). Germline-derived CDR1 and CDR2 are MNHEY and SVGEGT. The length of the CDR3 is 14 residues. V shed 6 bases and J shed 7 bases, with 16 bases lying between them. CDR3 in amino acids: CASSSGTRGQPQHF. The CDR3, as DNA: TGTGCCAGCAGCTCCGGGACAAGGGGCCAGCCCCAGCATTTT.